This T cell receptor (beta chain) was observed in a study of T cells after yellow fever vaccination. Whole-study findings and limits: Subsequent booster samples again held most clones from primary vaccination (more than 95% CD4, over 80% CD8).

Trimming removed 2 bases at V and 0 bases at J, with 14 bases between. CDR1 and CDR2 from the germline V gene are SGHRS and YFSETQ. The CDR3 sequence is 16 residues long. TCRdb analysed the 5' RACE reads with MiXCR anew, one entry per CDR3 protein. The table has approximately 250,000 distinct CDR3 sequences, roughly 3.5% seen once. This clonotype has a count of ten or more. The antigen remains unidentified. The sequence derives from a man younger than 35 who received the YFV17D yellow fever vaccine. Sequencing was performed on PBMCs, taken 15 days after the yellow fever booster vaccination. The gene calls are TRBV5-1 and TRBJ2-5; D gene unclear. The CDR3 sequence is CASSFDQTTNQETQYF. In DNA form, the CDR3 reads TGCGCCAGCAGCTTTGACCAAACCACCAACCAAGAGACCCAGTACTTC.